The 26 T cell receptor beta chains below were found in one sample sequenced in a study of blood T cell repertoires in COVID-19. The assay was immunoSEQ multiplex PCR, and TCRdb's table has in-frame clones only and misses some. The repertoire holds 120,000 to 150,000 clones, with roughly four fifths as singletons. The sequenced sample consisted of peripheral blood. These receptors all stem from a human donor with acute or convalescent COVID-19. The donor label of this sample is uncertain.

The table lists this clone with a count of one. This chain connects TRBV29-1 to TRBJ2-1; the match to TRBD1 covers 9 bases. Germline CDR1 reads SQVTM; CDR2 reads ANQGSEA. J lost 8 bases, V lost 7 bases, and 6 bases had no gene match. This CDR3 comprises 12 residues. CDR3 nucleotides: TGCAGCGCGATGGACAGGGGTTATGAGCAGTTCTTC. Residues: CSAMDRGYEQFF.

The V gene is TRBV7-9, the J gene TRBJ1-5, with a possible D match to TRBD1 (5 bases). This CDR3 is 13 amino acids long. V lost 4 bases and J lost 4, with 8 bases in between. In germline, CDR1 is SEHNR, CDR2 FQNEAQ (reference sequence). CDR3 amino acids: CASSSRANQPQHF. DNA of the CDR3: TGTGCCAGCAGCTCCAGGGCGAATCAGCCCCAGCATTTT.

The rearrangement links TRBV2 to TRBJ2-3; 14 bases line up with TRBD2. Trimming cost V 6 bases and J 11 bases; bases outside gene matches: 4. The V gene's germline CDR1 is SNHLY and CDR2 FYNNEI. CDR3 length: 13 residues. The DNA of the CDR3 is TGTGCCAGCAGCATAGGACTAGCGGGGGGGCAGTATTTT. It is translated as CASSIGLAGGQYF.

The chain links TRBV5-1 to TRBJ2-5, with 7 positions matching TRBD1. From germline, CDR1 is SGHRS and CDR2 YFSETQ. The CDR3 has 16 residues. V lost 5 bases to trimming and J lost 6 bases; unmatched junction nucleotides: 16. CDR3 nucleotides: TGCGCCAGCAGTCGGGGCCAGGGGGACCTGAAACAGACCCAGTACTTC. Amino acids: CASSRGQGDLKQTQYF.

This clone was detected only once. V gene TRBV9 combines with J gene TRBJ2-7; 8 positions match TRBD1. CDR3 size: 16 residues. V gave up 0 bases and J gave up 1 base; unmatched junction bases: 6. CDR1 is SGDLS and CDR2 is YYNGEE in the germline V gene. The CDR3: CASSVESGQVSYEQYF. The CDR3 nucleotides are TGTGCCAGCAGCGTAGAATCGGGACAGGTGTCCTACGAGCAGTACTTC.

This sequence joins TRBV30 and TRBJ1-1, with a weak D call TRBD1 (6 bases). Germline V CDR1 and CDR2: GTSNPN, SVGIG (reference sequence). The V end was cut by 3 bases, the J end by 5 bases, with 16 bases between. This CDR3 is built from 14 residues. CDR3 residues: CAWREWGRGTEAFF. The CDR3 region has the DNA TGTGCCTGGAGGGAATGGGGGCGGGGGACTGAAGCTTTCTTT. The whole variable domain, remainder taken from reference TRBV30 and TRBJ1-1, is SQTIHQWPATLVQPVGSPLSLECTVEGTSNPNLYWYRQAAGRGLQLLFYSVGIGQISSEVPQNLSASRPQDRQFILSSKKLLLSDSGFYLCAWREWGRGTEAFFGQGTRLTVV.

This clone has only a few counts. The genes are TRBV2 and TRBJ2-1; unclear D gene. From germline, CDR1 is SNHLY and CDR2 FYNNEI. The CDR3 consists of 13 residues. Deletions cut 6 bases from V and 1 base from J, with 7 bases between. The DNA of the CDR3 is TGTGCCAGCAGGGTCGGGTCCTACAATGAGCAGTTCTTC. Translated: CASRVGSYNEQFF.

The chain links TRBV5-1 to TRBJ2-2, with 12 bases lining up with TRBD2. The germline V gene has CDR1 SGHRS and CDR2 YFSETQ. The V gene end was trimmed by 3 bases and the J gene end by 4 bases; junction bases not matched to a gene: 4. This CDR3 comprises 16 residues. CDR3 sequence (DNA): TGCGCCAGCAGCTCCGCTAGCGGGGGGGCCACCGGGGAGCTGTTTTTT. It codes for CASSSASGGATGELFF.

The V call is TRBV6-5, the J call TRBJ2-1, with D maybe TRBD2 (5 bases). The CDR3 is made up of 15 amino acids. Trimming shortened V by 6 bases and J by 1 base, and 13 bases separated the two germline ends. CDR1 and CDR2 from the germline V gene are MNHEY and SVGAGI. In nucleotides, the CDR3 is TGTGCCAGCAGCCTAAGCGGACTTTCCTACAATGAGCAGTTCTTC. Translated, it gives CASSLSGLSYNEQFF.

The chain joins TRBV29-1 to TRBJ2-3; 7 bases are a match to TRBD1. With V trimmed by 6 bases and J by 0 bases, 12 bases remained unmatched. There are 16 residues in the CDR3. CDR1 is SQVTM, CDR2 ANQGSEA, per germline. CDR3 residues: CSVPPEGDRSTDTQYF. The CDR3 coding sequence is TGCAGCGTCCCCCCCGAGGGGGACAGAAGCACAGATACGCAGTATTTT.

V gene TRBV19 combines with J gene TRBJ2-5; TRBD2 matches at 9 bases. Germline lookup yields CDR1 LNHDA and CDR2 SQIVND (reference sequence). CDR3 length: 15 amino acids. Losses at the gene ends were 4 bases for V and 3 bases for J; bases not matched to a gene: 6. The CDR3 DNA reads as TGTGCCAGTAGTAACTGGCGGGGGGGGGAAGAGACCCAGTACTTC. It translates to CASSNWRGGEETQYF.

The V gene is TRBV27, the J gene TRBJ1-2; D perhaps matches TRBD1 (5 bases). Germline CDR1 and CDR2: MNHEY and SMNVEV (reference sequence). V was shortened by 2 bases and J by 4 bases, with 8 bases between the two germline ends. This CDR3 has 13 residues. The CDR3 region is CASSLQGGYGYTF. CDR3 coding DNA: TGTGCCAGCAGTTTACAGGGAGGCTATGGCTACACCTTC.

The chain links TRBV4-1 to TRBJ1-4, with D unresolved. V shed 1 base and J shed 5 bases, with 8 bases lying between them. Germline CDR1 is MGHRA and CDR2 is YSYEKL. This CDR3 comprises 14 residues. CDR3 residues: CASSQGRHNEKLFF. CDR3 DNA: TGCGCCAGCAGCCAAGGCAGACACAATGAAAAACTGTTTTTT.

The genes are TRBV19 and TRBJ1-5, with D possibly TRBD1 on 5 matching bases. Germline loops: CDR1 LNHDA, CDR2 SQIVND (reference sequence). The CDR3 covers 15 residues. V was trimmed by 9 bases and J by 3 bases, leaving 18 bases between them. The CDR3 coding sequence is TGTGCCAGCACTAACCTGCAGGGATACAATCAGCCCCAGCATTTT. Its protein product is CASTNLQGYNQPQHF. The full variable domain, rest sourced from reference TRBV19 and TRBJ1-5, is DGGITQSPKYLFRKEGQNVTLSCEQNLNHDAMYWYRQDPGQGLRLIYYSQIVNDFQKGDIAEGYSVSREKKESFPLTVTSAQKNPTAFYLCASTNLQGYNQPQHFGDGTRLSIL.

The chain recombines TRBV30 with TRBJ1-2, with 7 nucleotides matching TRBD1. Germline CDR1 reads GTSNPN; CDR2 reads SVGIG (reference sequence). The CDR3 has 14 residues. J was trimmed by 4 bases and V by 1 base; bases with no gene match: 6. CDR3 sequence (DNA): TGTGCCTGGAGTGAACCAGGGGGTCCCTATGGCTACACCTTC. Translation: CAWSEPGGPYGYTF.

This CDR3 is CASSLGLAEFNEQFF. CDR3 sequence (DNA): TGTGCCAGCAGCTTGGGACTAGCGGAGTTCAATGAGCAGTTCTTC. The chain recombines TRBV11-2 with TRBJ2-1; the match to TRBD2 covers 11 bases. CDR3 length: 15 amino acids. In germline, CDR1 is SGHAT, CDR2 FQNNGV. V lost 3 bases to trimming and J lost 6 bases; unmatched junction nucleotides: 4.

The chain recombines TRBV2 with TRBJ1-2, with D possibly matching TRBD1 (5 bases). The CDR3 totals 14 residues. Germline V gene data show CDR1 as SNHLY and CDR2 as FYNNEI. The ends were cut back, 4 bases at V and 2 bases at J, with 11 bases in the middle. In nucleotides, the CDR3 is TGTGCCAGCAGTGCAGGGCCCGACAACTATGGCTACACCTTC. This sequence encodes CASSAGPDNYGYTF. The full variable domain, with the rest looked up from reference TRBV2 and TRBJ1-2, is EPEVTQTPSHQVTQMGQEVILRCVPISNHLYFYWYRQILGQKVEFLVSFYNNEISEKSEIFDDQFSVERPDGSNFTLKIRSTKLEDSAMYFCASSAGPDNYGYTFGSGTRLTVV.

The genes are TRBV10-3 and TRBJ1-1; possibly TRBD1 for D (6 bases). The CDR3 has 17 amino acids. V lost 2 bases and J lost 0, with 16 bases in between. In germline, CDR1 is ENHRY, CDR2 SYGVKD. CDR3 DNA sequence: TGTGCCATCAGTGAGCTAATTGGACAGTCCATGAACACTGAAGCTTTCTTT. It translates to CAISELIGQSMNTEAFF.

The J gene is TRBJ2-7, the V gene TRBV5-6; D might be TRBD2 (5 bases). The V end lost 1 base, the J end lost 0 bases, and 11 bases lay between the germline ends. The CDR3 spans 15 residues. Germline CDR1 and CDR2: SGHDT and YYEEEE. CDR3 sequence reads: CASSLHAGRSYEQYF. CDR3 bases: TGTGCCAGCAGCTTGCATGCGGGTCGCTCCTACGAGCAGTACTTC.

CDR3 in DNA: TGTGCCAGCAGGGGGAGAGGTAGTTATGGCTACACCTTC. It translates to CASRGRGSYGYTF. The J gene is TRBJ1-2, the V gene TRBV27; no definite D call. The germline CDR1 and CDR2 sequences are MNHEY and SMNVEV (reference sequence). V lost 6 bases, J lost 5 bases, and 13 bases lay in between. The CDR3 runs to 13 residues.

The chain employs TRBV6-5 and TRBJ1-1; 9 bases map to TRBD1. The CDR3 has 12 amino acids. Germline V lookup: CDR1 MNHEY, CDR2 SVGAGI. V lost 9 bases to trimming and J lost 5 bases; unmatched junction nucleotides: 4. For the CDR3, the DNA is TGTGCCAGTAGGACAGGGGTTACTGAAGCTTTCTTT. Translating gives CASRTGVTEAFF.

The rearrangement uses TRBV11-2 and TRBJ2-7; 8 bases fit TRBD1. Germline V gene lookup returns CDR1 SGHAT and CDR2 FQNNGV. Germline trimming cut 5 bases from V and 5 bases from J; bases unmatched to any gene: 8. CDR3 length: 14 amino acids. CDR3 DNA: TGTGCCAGCAGCCGCTCGACAGGGGAGGACGAGCAGTACTTC. Translation gives CASSRSTGEDEQYF.

As for this clone: Other nucleotide sequences in the sample specify the same CDR3. V gene TRBV19 combines with J gene TRBJ1-1; tentatively, D is TRBD1 (6 bases). The CDR3 runs to 13 residues. The V end was cut by 7 bases, the J end by 0 bases, with 9 bases between. The germline gives CDR1 LNHDA, CDR2 SQIVND (reference sequence). The CDR3 spells CASTRGLNTEAFF. The DNA for the CDR3 is TGTGCCAGTACCAGGGGTTTGAACACTGAAGCTTTCTTT.

The chain is built from TRBV7-2 and TRBJ2-5; perhaps TRBD2 as D (5 bases). Trimming removed 4 bases at V and 4 bases at J, with 16 bases between. The CDR3 has 15 residues. The germline CDR1 and CDR2 sequences are SGHTA and FQGNSA. The CDR3, as DNA: TGTGCCAGCAGCTCAAGGACGGGATCGGGAGAGACCCAGTACTTC. Protein sequence: CASSSRTGSGETQYF.

The chain links TRBV6-5 to TRBJ1-5; no definite D call. Germline V CDR1 and CDR2: MNHEY, SVGAGI. Trimming removed 4 bases from V and 2 bases from J, with 12 bases in between. The CDR3 is 15 residues long. DNA of the CDR3: TGTGCCAGCAGTTCCTTGTCCCCTGGCAATCAGCCCCAGCATTTT. Residues: CASSSLSPGNQPQHF.

The chain carries TRBV5-1 and TRBJ2-7, with 9 bases aligning to TRBD1. The CDR3 contains 14 residues. From germline, CDR1 is SGHRS and CDR2 YFSETQ. J lost 7 bases, V lost 4 bases, and 9 bases had no gene match. The CDR3: CASSHGDRVGEQYF. CDR3 nucleotides: TGCGCCAGCAGCCACGGGGACAGGGTAGGAGAGCAGTACTTC.